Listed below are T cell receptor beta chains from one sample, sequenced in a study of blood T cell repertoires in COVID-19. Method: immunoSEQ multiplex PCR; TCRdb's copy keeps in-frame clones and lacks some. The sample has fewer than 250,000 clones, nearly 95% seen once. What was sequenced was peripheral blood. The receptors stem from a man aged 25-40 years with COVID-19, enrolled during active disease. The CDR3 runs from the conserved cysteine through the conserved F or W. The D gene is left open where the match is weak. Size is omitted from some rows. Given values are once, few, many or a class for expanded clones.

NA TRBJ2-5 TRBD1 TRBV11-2 CASDTMGQGVETQYF TGTGCCAGCGACACGATGGGGCAGGGGGTGGAGACCCAGTACTTC
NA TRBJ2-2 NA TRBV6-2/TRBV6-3 CASSYPPMNTGELFF TGTGCCAGCAGTTACCCTCCTATGAACACCGGGGAGCTGTTTTTT
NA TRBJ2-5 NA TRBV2 CASSEVGLQETQYF TGTGCCAGCAGTGAAGTAGGACTGCAAGAGACCCAGTACTTC
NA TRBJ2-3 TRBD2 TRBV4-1 CASSQELRGGSVDTQYF TGCGCCAGCAGCCAAGAGTTGCGGGGGGGTTCAGTCGATACGCAGTATTTT
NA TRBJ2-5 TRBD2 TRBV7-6 CASSLGLAGQETQYF TGTGCCAGCAGCTTAGGACTAGCGGGCCAAGAGACCCAGTACTTC
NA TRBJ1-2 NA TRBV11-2 CASSARGGGSNYGYTF TGTGCCAGCAGCGCGCGGGGAGGGGGTTCTAACTATGGCTACACCTTC
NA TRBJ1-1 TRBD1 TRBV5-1 CASSGTGGAVTEAFF TGCGCCAGCAGCGGGACAGGGGGCGCCGTCACTGAAGCTTTCTTT
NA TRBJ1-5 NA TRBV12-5 CASGLTGFGQPQHF TGTGCTAGTGGTTTAACAGGGTTCGGTCAGCCCCAGCATTTT
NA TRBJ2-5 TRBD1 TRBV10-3 CAISESQGAGETQYF TGTGCCATCAGTGAGTCCCAGGGGGCCGGGGAGACCCAGTACTTC
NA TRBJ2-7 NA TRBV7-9 CASSSNWGTGTGWYF NA
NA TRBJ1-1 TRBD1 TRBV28 CASSLGTGRTEAFF TGTGCCAGCAGTTTAGGGACAGGGAGAACTGAAGCTTTCTTT
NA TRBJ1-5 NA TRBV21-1 CASSTQAEQPQHF TGTGCCAGCAGCACTCAAGCCGAACAGCCCCAGCATTTT
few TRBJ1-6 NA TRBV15 CATSRDRRGSPLHF TGTGCCACCAGCAGAGATCGTAGGGGTTCACCCCTCCACTTT
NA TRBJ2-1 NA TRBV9 CASSVQGLFYNEQFF TGTGCCAGCAGCGTACAGGGTCTATTCTACAATGAGCAGTTCTTC
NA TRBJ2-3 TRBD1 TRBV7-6 CASSRVQGGDTQYF TGTGCCAGCAGCCGCGTACAGGGGGGAGATACGCAGTATTTT
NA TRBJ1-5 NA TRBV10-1 CASSGSSNQPQHF TGCGCCAGCAGTGGCAGTAGCAATCAGCCCCAGCATTTT
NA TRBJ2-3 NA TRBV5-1 CASKEELASDTQYF TGCGCCAGCAAAGAGGAACTAGCATCAGATACGCAGTATTTT
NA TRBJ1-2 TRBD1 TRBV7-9 CASSYASTGNYGYTF TGTGCCAGCAGCTATGCCTCGACAGGGAACTATGGCTACACCTTC
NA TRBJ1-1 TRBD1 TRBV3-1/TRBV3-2 CASSQVPGQGMNTEAFF TGTGCCAGCAGCCAAGTTCCGGGACAGGGGATGAACACTGAAGCTTTCTTT
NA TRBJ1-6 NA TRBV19 CASSITDYNSPLHF TGTGCCAGTAGTATCACAGATTATAATTCACCCCTCCACTTT
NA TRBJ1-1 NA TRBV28 CASSLLEVNTEAFF TGTGCCAGCAGTTTACTAGAGGTGAACACTGAAGCTTTCTTT
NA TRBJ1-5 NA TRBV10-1 CASSHGGAQWNQPQHF TGCGCCAGCAGCCATGGGGGGGCGCAATGGAATCAGCCCCAGCATTTT
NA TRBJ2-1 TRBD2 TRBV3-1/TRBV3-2 CASSQDPGLVNEQFF TGTGCCAGCAGCCAAGATCCTGGACTAGTCAATGAGCAGTTCTTC
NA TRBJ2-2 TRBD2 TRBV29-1 CSASGGYGNTGELFF TGCAGCGCTAGCGGGGGTTATGGGAACACCGGGGAGCTGTTTTTT
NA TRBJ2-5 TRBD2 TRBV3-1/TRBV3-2 CASSQDVGLAGGRGTQYF TGTGCCAGCAGCCAAGATGTGGGACTAGCGGGGGGGCGCGGGACCCAGTACTTC
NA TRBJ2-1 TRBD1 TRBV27 CASSRQGDYNEQFF TGTGCCAGCAGCCGACAGGGGGACTACAATGAGCAGTTCTTC